Below are 13 T cell receptor beta chains sequenced from a single sample in a study of OX40 agonist ivuxolimab in advanced cancers. Measured with immunoSEQ multiplex PCR; TCRdb has only the in-frame clones, and not every one. Of around 50,000 clones in the sample, approximately 89% were seen once. This specimen consisted of CD4+ or CD8+ T cells sorted from blood, obtained in a trial of the OX40 agonist ivuxolimab. Receptor source: an adult with an advanced solid tumor such as melanoma, head and neck, liver or kidney cancer.

This chain uses TRBV6-6 with TRBJ1-3; D gene unclear. The CDR3 is 13 residues long. With 5 bases removed from V and 3 bases from J, the gap between germline ends came to 8 bases. Per the germline V gene, CDR1 is MNHNY and CDR2 is SVGAGI (reference sequence). In DNA form, the CDR3 reads TGTGCCAGCAGTATAGGTTTTGGAAACACCATATATTTT. This encodes CASSIGFGNTIYF.

The CDR3 loop is CASSSPPREQYF. DNA of the CDR3: TGTGCCAGCAGTTCCCCCCCGCGGGAGCAGTACTTC. The V gene is TRBV28, the J gene TRBJ2-7; no firm D call. The CDR3 is 12 residues long. V was pared by 4 bases and J by 7 bases, with 11 bases between. Germline V lookup: CDR1 MDHEN, CDR2 SYDVKM. Combining the CDR3 with reference TRBV28 and TRBJ2-7 gives the whole variable domain DVKVTQSSRYLVKRTGEKVFLECVQDMDHENMFWYRQDPGLGLRLIYFSYDVKMKEKGDIPEGYSVSREKKERFSLILESASTNQTSMYLCASSSPPREQYFGPGTRLTVT.

V gene TRBV5-1 combines with J gene TRBJ2-3; D is possibly TRBD1 (5 bases). Per the germline V gene, CDR1 is SGHRS and CDR2 is YFSETQ. The CDR3 contains 14 residues. The ends were cut back, 5 bases at V and 4 bases at J, with 14 bases in the middle. The CDR3 region is CASREMTAADTQYF. The CDR3 nucleotides are TGCGCCAGCAGGGAGATGACAGCCGCAGATACGCAGTATTTT.

This chain connects TRBV28 to TRBJ1-2; no definite D call. Germline V gene sequence: CDR1 MDHEN, CDR2 SYDVKM. With 4 bases removed from V and 5 bases from J, the gap between germline ends came to 14 bases. This CDR3 region has 14 residues. CDR3 region: CASSSPGTSYGYTF. CDR3 DNA: TGTGCCAGCAGTTCACCGGGAACTTCATATGGCTACACCTTC.

The chain combines TRBV6-5 with TRBJ2-7; tentatively, D is TRBD1 (6 bases). Germline V lookup: CDR1 MNHEY, CDR2 SVGAGI. Deletions cut 5 bases from V and 4 bases from J, with 12 bases between. This CDR3 has 13 amino acids. In DNA form, the CDR3 reads TGTGCCAGCAGTAGACCAACAGGGTACGAGCAGTACTTC. Protein sequence: CASSRPTGYEQYF.

The V and J genes are TRBV5-5 and TRBJ1-2; D not certain. The V and J ends lost 4 bases and 9 bases respectively, with 7 bases between them. The CDR3 loop spans 10 amino acids. Germline V gene sequence: CDR1 SGHKS, CDR2 YYEKEE (reference sequence). This CDR3 reads CASSLFRYTF. The CDR3 nucleotides are TGTGCCAGCAGCCTTTTCCGCTACACCTTC.

The gene calls are TRBV2 and TRBJ2-7; D uncertain. The ends were cut back, 4 bases at V and 6 bases at J, with 16 bases in the middle. The CDR3 contains 14 residues. The germline CDR1 and CDR2 sequences are SNHLY and FYNNEI. CDR3 sequence: CASSVEGLSIEQYF. CDR3 in DNA: TGTGCCAGCAGTGTGGAAGGGTTATCGATCGAGCAGTACTTC. Supplemented by reference TRBV2 and TRBJ2-7, the full variable domain reads EPEVTQTPSHQVTQMGQEVILRCVPISNHLYFYWYRQILGQKVEFLVSFYNNEISEKSEIFDDQFSVERPDGSNFTLKIRSTKLEDSAMYFCASSVEGLSIEQYFGPGTRLTVT.

This sequence joins TRBV5-6 and TRBJ2-1; TRBD2 is a possible D gene (7 bases). V was clipped by 0 bases and J by 9 bases, with 13 bases between them. Germline CDR1 SGHDT, CDR2 YYEEEE. The CDR3 extends over 14 amino acids. The CDR3 sequence: CASSLEGGQVEQFF. The CDR3 DNA sequence: TGTGCCAGCAGCTTGGAGGGGGGGCAGGTTGAGCAGTTCTTC. Drawing the rest from reference TRBV5-6 and TRBJ2-1, the complete variable domain is DAGVTQSPTHLIKTRGQQVTLRCSPKSGHDTVSWYQQALGQGPQFIFQYYEEEERQRGNFPDRFSGHQFPNYSSELNVNALLLGDSALYLCASSLEGGQVEQFFGPGTRLTVL.

The V call is TRBV21-1, the J call TRBJ2-7; no check of the table's D call, TRBD2, against the DNA was made. TRBV21-1 is labeled a pseudogene. The CDR3 is 15 residues long. The CDR3 DNA reads TGTGCCAGCAGCAAGGGGCGGGGGGCGCTTGTCGAGCAGTACTTC. Amino acids: CASSKGRGALVEQYF.

The chain combines TRBV5-1 with TRBJ1-2; 11 positions match TRBD1. Germline V gene sequence: CDR1 SGHRS, CDR2 YFSETQ. The CDR3 contains 16 residues. Unmatched junction bases numbered 4, after V lost 1 base and J lost 2 bases. CDR3 nucleotides: TGCGCCAGCAGCTTGTCCCGGGACAGGGGGAACTATGGCTACACCTTC. It encodes CASSLSRDRGNYGYTF.

The CDR3 DNA reads as TGTGCCAGCACCGCGGGGTACCCAAAGGAGACCCAGTACTTC. Its protein product is CASTAGYPKETQYF. The gene calls are TRBV11-2 and TRBJ2-5; D might be TRBD2 (6 bases). Trimming cost V 7 bases and J 5 bases, with 17 bases left between them. Germline CDR1 is SGHAT and CDR2 is FQNNGV. This CDR3 has 14 residues.

This chain connects TRBV5-1 to TRBJ2-1; 7 bases agree with TRBD1. The J segment lost 4 bases and the V segment lost 0 bases, leaving 4 bases of the junction unmatched. This CDR3 contains 15 residues. Germline V gene sequence: CDR1 SGHRS, CDR2 YFSETQ. The DNA for the CDR3 is TGCGCCAGCAGCTTGGGCTCCAGGGGGTACAATGAGCAGTTCTTC. Protein: CASSLGSRGYNEQFF.

The gene calls are TRBV5-1 and TRBJ2-7; possible D gene TRBD2, 6 bases. Trimming took off 2 bases at V and 0 bases at J, with 12 bases between the two ends. This CDR3 region has 15 residues. Germline V gene data show CDR1 as SGHRS and CDR2 as YFSETQ. The DNA of the CDR3 is TGCGCCAGCAGCTTAGGGGTAGCGGCCTCCTACGAGCAGTACTTC. Its protein product is CASSLGVAASYEQYF.